This paragraph covers one T cell receptor (beta chain) sequence. Some clones are missing from TCRdb's copy, which holds only in-frame ones; the method was immunoSEQ multiplex PCR. The sample yields some 210,000 clones, 80% seen once. The data derive from a study of blood T cell repertoires in COVID-19. The length of the CDR3 is 14 residues. V was pared by 5 bases and J by 5 bases, with 12 bases between. Germline lookup yields CDR1 SEHNR and CDR2 FQNEAQ (reference sequence). This TCR was recovered from a man aged 25-40 years with acute COVID-19. The rearrangement joins TRBV7-9 to TRBJ1-4; D perhaps matches TRBD1 (5 bases). Sequencing was done on a sample of PBMCs or T cells enriched from blood (not recorded which). CDR3 sequence (DNA): TGTGCCAGCAGCCCCCGACAGACCAATGAAAAACTGTTTTTT. It specifies CASSPRQTNEKLFF. The full variable domain, rest sourced from reference TRBV7-9 and TRBJ1-4, is DTGVSQNPRHKITKRGQNVTFRCDPISEHNRLYWYRQTLGQGPEFLTYFQNEAQLEKSRLLSDRFSAERPKGSFSTLEIQRTEQGDSAMYLCASSPRQTNEKLFFGSGTQLSVL.